Shown below are 17 T cell receptor beta chains from a single sample sequenced in a study of cytomegalovirus exposure and HLA in healthy donors. The PCR made use of 60 Vbeta and 13 Jbeta primers. Here immunoSEQ multiplex PCR was the method, and the copy in TCRdb shows in-frame clones only, minus some. Of tens of thousands of clones detected, roughly 77% appear once; the ten largest clones hold approximately 4.2%. The material sequenced was PBMCs. The receptors originated from a woman aged 25-40 years in good health and CMV-seronegative.

The rearrangement links TRBV4-1 to TRBJ2-7; 10 bases map to TRBD1. The junction had 10 bases not matched to a gene; V was cut back by 3 bases and J by 5 bases. Germline V gene sequence: CDR1 MGHRA, CDR2 YSYEKL. The CDR3 has 16 residues. The CDR3 bases are TGCGCCAGCAGCCACCCTTTAAGGGACAGGGGTCACGAGCAGTACTTC. Translated: CASSHPLRDRGHEQYF.

V is TRBV5-4 and J is TRBJ2-3; the match to TRBD1 covers 7 bases. V dropped 4 bases and J dropped 1; count of bases not matched to a gene: 3. Germline CDR1 SGHNT, CDR2 YYREEE (reference sequence). The CDR3 has 14 residues. CDR3 coding DNA: TGTGCCAGCAGCCCCCAGGGGGGCACAGATACGCAGTATTTT. Translation gives CASSPQGGTDTQYF.

The chain has TRBV6-5 and TRBJ1-1; a weak D match, TRBD1 (5 bases). Per germline, CDR1 MNHEY and CDR2 SVGAGI. There are 15 residues in the CDR3. The V and J ends lost 2 bases and 2 bases respectively, with 12 bases between them. CDR3 protein: CASSYQGRGNTEAFF. CDR3 nucleotides: TGTGCCAGCAGTTACCAGGGCCGTGGAAACACTGAAGCTTTCTTT.

This rearrangement joins TRBV5-1 to TRBJ1-2; D unclear. CDR3 size: 12 residues. The germline CDR1 and CDR2 sequences are SGHRS and YFSETQ. V was clipped by 0 bases and J by 7 bases, with 7 bases between them. This chain's CDR3 is CASSLGEGGYTF. DNA of the CDR3: TGCGCCAGCAGCTTGGGGGAGGGTGGCTACACCTTC.

The V gene is TRBV4-1, the J gene TRBJ1-5, with D uncertain. The CDR3 has 15 amino acids. Germline CDR1 and CDR2: MGHRA and YSYEKL. Trimming removed 0 bases at V and 1 base at J, with 7 bases between. CDR3 in amino acids: CASSQDSGSNQPQHF. The DNA for the CDR3 is TGCGCCAGCAGCCAAGACTCGGGGAGCAATCAGCCCCAGCATTTT.

The J gene is TRBJ2-7, the V gene TRBV29-1, with 8 bases lining up with TRBD1. CDR1 SQVTM and CDR2 ANQGSEA come from the germline V gene. Trimming took 6 bases from V and 0 from J; bases not matched to a gene: 7. This CDR3 is 14 amino acids long. DNA of the CDR3: TGCAGCGTGGATGGACAGGGCCTCTCCTACGAGCAGTACTTC. Translated, it gives CSVDGQGLSYEQYF.

This clone was found a few times. This chain connects TRBV6-5 to TRBJ2-1, with 10 bases that match TRBD2. J gave up 0 bases and V 6 bases, and 2 bases lay outside the gene matches. Looked up from germline, CDR1 is MNHEY and CDR2 is SVGAGI. The length of the CDR3 is 15 residues. CDR3 coding DNA: TGTGCCAGCAGGGCTAGCGGGAGCTCCTACAATGAGCAGTTCTTC. Amino acids: CASRASGSSYNEQFF.

About this clone itself: The junction and the germline gene differ at one end; a read error may be behind it. This rearrangement joins TRBV9 to TRBJ2-2; possible D gene TRBD1, 6 bases. This CDR3 contains 14 residues. CDR1 is SGDLS, CDR2 YYNGEE, per germline. CDR3: CASSGTGNAGELFF. DNA of the CDR3: TGTGCCAGCAGCGGCACAGGGAACGCCGGGGAGCTGTTTTTT.

V usage is TRBV15 and J usage is TRBJ2-7, with D tentatively TRBD1 (5 bases). V was pared by 0 bases and J by 2 bases, with 8 bases between. The germline CDR1 and CDR2 sequences are LNHNV and YYDKDF (reference sequence). This CDR3 is 14 amino acids long. Here the CDR3 DNA reads TGTGCCACCAGCAGAGAGGCAGGGCCCTACGAGCAGTACTTC. Translated: CATSREAGPYEQYF.

This clone was observed a few times. CDR3: CASSTGLMGEQFF. DNA for the CDR3: TGTGCCAGCAGCACCGGACTAATGGGTGAGCAGTTCTTC. The V call is TRBV5-4, the J call TRBJ2-1, with D possibly being TRBD2 (6 bases). Germline loops: CDR1 SGHNT, CDR2 YYREEE (reference sequence). The length of the CDR3 is 13 residues. V was clipped by 4 bases and J by 9 bases, with 14 bases between them.

The chain uses TRBV21-1 and TRBJ1-6; TRBD1 is the table's D call, not checked against the DNA. TRBV21-1 is described as a pseudogene. The CDR3 covers 13 residues. The DNA of the CDR3 is TGTGCCAGCGGTCTAAGGGGGAATTCACCCCTCCACTTT. Translating it yields CASGLRGNSPLHF.

J is TRBJ2-3 and V is TRBV13; 11 bases agree with TRBD1. Germline assignment: CDR1 PRHDT and CDR2 FYEKMQ (reference sequence). This CDR3 has 15 residues. Losses at the gene ends were 1 base for V and 5 bases for J; bases not matched to a gene: 2. CDR3 nucleotides: TGTGCCAGCAGCTTAGATGGGACAGGGGGAGATACGCAGTATTTT. This translates into CASSLDGTGGDTQYF.

The J gene is TRBJ1-2, the V gene TRBV25-1; D is possibly TRBD1 (5 bases). CDR1 MGHDK and CDR2 SYGVNS come from the germline V gene. V lost 6 bases and J 2 bases, leaving 10 bases between the germline ends. The CDR3 is 13 residues long. The CDR3 here is CASSRDWNYGYTF. The CDR3 DNA reads TGTGCCAGCAGCAGGGACTGGAACTATGGCTACACCTTC.

This chain links TRBV11-2 with TRBJ2-7; 14 bases line up with TRBD2. Germline assignment: CDR1 SGHAT and CDR2 FQNNGV. The CDR3 has 15 residues. With V trimmed by 5 bases and J by 5 bases, 5 bases remained unmatched. The CDR3 nucleotides read TGTGCCAGCAGCACGGGACTAGCGGGAGTGCACGAGCAGTACTTC. It is translated as CASSTGLAGVHEQYF.

This chain uses TRBV19 with TRBJ2-1; no firm D call. This CDR3 region has 14 residues. V was shortened by 10 bases and J by 0 bases, with 13 bases between the two germline ends. In germline, CDR1 is LNHDA, CDR2 SQIVND (reference sequence). The DNA of the CDR3 is TGTGCCACCCGTGAGGCGAGCTCCTACAATGAGCAGTTCTTC. This gives the protein CATREASSYNEQFF.

This clone was recorded once. V usage is TRBV29-1 and J usage is TRBJ1-1; 10 bases fit TRBD1. The CDR3 consists of 13 residues. With V trimmed by 5 bases and J by 2 bases, 2 bases remained unmatched. Per germline, CDR1 SQVTM and CDR2 ANQGSEA. This CDR3 reads CSVWTGGNTEAFF. The DNA of the CDR3 is TGCAGCGTTTGGACAGGGGGTAACACTGAAGCTTTCTTT.

The rearrangement joins TRBV4-1 to TRBJ1-6, with D hard to call. Trimming pared 0 bases from V and 7 bases from J, leaving 13 bases between. The CDR3 extends over 16 amino acids. Germline CDR1 reads MGHRA; CDR2 reads YSYEKL. Here the CDR3 reads CASSQDWEGPNSPLHF. CDR3 in DNA: TGCGCCAGCAGCCAAGATTGGGAGGGCCCGAATTCACCCCTCCACTTT.